This T cell receptor (beta chain) was sequenced in a study of blood T cell repertoires in COVID-19 (dated by TCRdb to about 2020). For context, the study as a whole: Samples from collaborators originated in the United States, Italy and Spain and spanned both the acute and convalescent phases of COVID-19. The repertoires were released in a freely available public database intended as a resource for research on the immune response to SARS-CoV-2. The samples were drawn from two sources: the first 160 participants of the ongoing ImmuneRACE study, and 1,200 or so subjects contributed by 6 global collaborators. Where available, HLA class I and class II types were taken from metadata supplied by the sample provider and were not determined by assay-based typing. The dataset comprised deeply sampled blood TCRbeta repertoires from subjects exposed to, actively infected with, or recovered from COVID-19. The prospective study material was composed of cDNA or gDNA derived from T cells, B-cell-depleted T cells, or PBMCs. Nearly every sample came with metadata listing a de-identified subject ID, COVID-19 status, age in years and sex. Overall study outcomes, separate from this receptor: How much clinical and demographic metadata was included differed by source and by participant, and the metadata was provided uncurated.

A remark on this clone: Its antigen remains unidentified. No base qualities exist here, and no much larger clone lies one base off it.

TCRbeta CDR3 regions were amplified from genomic DNA by means of the immunoSEQ Assay, a bias-controlled multiplex PCR. The paper's data handling went like this. The number of nucleated cells in each sample was estimated from the amplification of reference gene primers within the assay. To quantify the absolute abundance of each unique TCRbeta CDR3 rearrangement, sequence reads were collapsed and filtered. For each sample, productive Simpson clonality was calculated as the square root of Simpson's diversity index across productive rearrangements. What TCRdb holds here is the immuneACCESS table cut down to in-frame rearrangements. Part of the clones is not present; checked against another copy, under half of the missing clones reflect an unresolved V gene, and the others are unexplained. V and J calls plus clone size are reproduced from that table; the DNA served to infer D and trimming. Present in this sample are approximately 270,000 clones, 65% to 85% of which were seen just once. The ten most abundant clones make up approximately 14% of the sample.

One collaborating source in Seattle enrolled patients while the patients were actively infected and followed the patients over time throughout the course of disease. The collaborating institutions used their own protocols to collect whole blood in K2EDTA tubes. For TCRbeta analysis, collaborator samples were shipped as frozen whole blood, as isolated PBMCs, or as DNA extracted from either sample type. Material for sequencing was peripheral blood. This TCR derives from a person aged 70 to 80 with COVID-19, enrolled during active disease.

The CDR3 reads as follows: CASRKRDQETQYF. The DNA sequence follows: TGTGCCAGCAGAAAGAGAGACCAAGAGACCCAGTACTTC. This chain joins TRBV6-6 to TRBJ2-5; no D gene can be assigned with confidence. At the junction V is shortened by 6 bases and J by 0 bases, with 8 bases in between. Based on the germline V gene (reference sequence), the CDR1 and CDR2 sequences are MNHNY and SVGAGI. Including the terminal cysteine and phenylalanine, the CDR3 comprises 13 residues. Only CDR3 DNA remains: 39 bases, in frame from the first base.